The 9 T cell receptor beta chains given below trace back to one sample, sequenced in a study of human T cells and chemical hapten exposure. TCRdb processed the RACE reads anew with MiXCR; each CDR3 protein has one entry. The profile shows some 350,000 distinct CDR3 sequences, over 6% of them singletons. As for time point: patch test 2, 6 weeks after DPC sensitization. Treatment given: therapeutic diphenylcyclopropenone sensitization with weekly scalp DPC. Sequenced material: whole blood, taken in connection with sensitization to the hapten diphenylcyclopropenone (DPC). These receptors were obtained from a woman aged 18-35 years with alopecia areata. Some clones in this sample may be carry-over from other donors' samples.

This clonotype was counted a few times. The chain recombines TRBV27 with TRBJ1-5; D is possibly TRBD1 (6 bases). V lost 2 bases to trimming and J lost 6 bases, with 11 bases between them. The V gene's germline CDR1 is MNHEY and CDR2 SMNVEV (reference sequence). This CDR3 is built from 14 residues. In DNA, the CDR3 is TGTGCCAGCAGTTTAGTATCGGGGGCTCAGCCCCAGCATTTT. The encoded protein is CASSLVSGAQPQHF.

This chain uses TRBV20-1 with TRBJ2-1, with a tentative D call TRBD2 (6 bases). This CDR3 is built from 15 residues. Germline V CDR1 and CDR2: DFQATT, SNEGSKA (reference sequence). Trimming removed 1 base from V and 9 bases from J, with 19 bases in between. As DNA, the CDR3 is TGCAGTGCTAGAGTTGCCGGGACTCCTCTAGGTGAGCAGTTCTTC. Translating it yields CSARVAGTPLGEQFF.

This clonotype was seen a handful of times. The chain employs TRBV4-2 and TRBJ1-4; no firm D call. CDR3 length equals 15 residues. Germline V gene lookup returns CDR1 LGHNA and CDR2 YNFKEQ. The V and J ends lost 5 bases and 8 bases respectively, with 18 bases between them. The DNA for the CDR3 is TGTGCCAGCAGCGAAGGGAGGATTCCAGGAGAAAAACTGTTTTTT. Protein sequence: CASSEGRIPGEKLFF.

This clonotype was detected a few times. This chain links TRBV4-3 with TRBJ2-1, with D perhaps TRBD2 (5 bases). The CDR3 has 16 residues. Germline V gene data show CDR1 as LGHNA and CDR2 as YSLEER. V lost 1 base to trimming and J lost 2 bases, with 12 bases between them. CDR3 nucleotide sequence: TGCGCCAGCAGCCAAGGTCGCCGGGGTCCCTACAATGAGCAGTTCTTC. It yields the protein CASSQGRRGPYNEQFF.

J is TRBJ2-1 and V is TRBV7-2; 8 positions agree with TRBD2. V lost 0 bases and J lost 13; bases outside the gene matches: 5. The CDR3 consists of 13 residues. Germline CDR1 SGHTA, CDR2 FQGNSA. The CDR3 region has the DNA TGTGCCAGCAGCTTAGCGCGGAGCGGGGGACAGTTCTTC. Its protein product is CASSLARSGGQFF.

There are a few counts of this clonotype. The genes are TRBV9 and TRBJ1-6; D unresolved. Trimming took off 4 bases at V and 7 bases at J, with 15 bases between the two ends. The CDR3 consists of 15 residues. Germline CDR1 SGDLS, CDR2 YYNGEE. The CDR3 protein is CASSTNIAANSPLHF. CDR3 nucleotide sequence: TGTGCCAGCAGCACCAATATAGCGGCCAATTCACCCCTCCACTTT.

This clonotype has only a few counts. The V gene is TRBV11-2, the J gene TRBJ2-5; TRBD1 matches 9 bases. The CDR3 consists of 15 residues. V was pared by 0 bases and J by 4 bases, with 3 bases of the junction left unmatched. CDR1 and CDR2 (germline): SGHAT, FQNNGV. The CDR3 loop is CASSLDGTGPETQYF. Here the CDR3 DNA reads TGTGCCAGCAGCTTAGATGGGACAGGGCCAGAGACCCAGTACTTC.

This clonotype came up many times. The rearrangement links TRBV20-1 to TRBJ1-1; D might be TRBD1 (5 bases). Trimming shortened V by 3 bases and J by 4 bases, and 15 bases separated the two germline ends. Germline-derived CDR1 and CDR2 are DFQATT and SNEGSKA (reference sequence). The CDR3 sequence is 14 residues long. Here the CDR3 DNA reads TGCAGTGCTAGTCTACGGGGGGATATCACTGAAGCTTTCTTT. The encoded protein is CSASLRGDITEAFF.

This chain links TRBV19 with TRBJ2-5; tentative D call: TRBD1 (5 bases). The CDR3 is made up of 13 amino acids. Germline lookup yields CDR1 LNHDA and CDR2 SQIVND (reference sequence). The V and J ends lost 9 bases and 4 bases respectively, with 15 bases between them. CDR3 sequence: CASHHQGSETQYF. CDR3 sequence (DNA): TGTGCCAGCCACCACCAGGGATCAGAGACCCAGTACTTC.